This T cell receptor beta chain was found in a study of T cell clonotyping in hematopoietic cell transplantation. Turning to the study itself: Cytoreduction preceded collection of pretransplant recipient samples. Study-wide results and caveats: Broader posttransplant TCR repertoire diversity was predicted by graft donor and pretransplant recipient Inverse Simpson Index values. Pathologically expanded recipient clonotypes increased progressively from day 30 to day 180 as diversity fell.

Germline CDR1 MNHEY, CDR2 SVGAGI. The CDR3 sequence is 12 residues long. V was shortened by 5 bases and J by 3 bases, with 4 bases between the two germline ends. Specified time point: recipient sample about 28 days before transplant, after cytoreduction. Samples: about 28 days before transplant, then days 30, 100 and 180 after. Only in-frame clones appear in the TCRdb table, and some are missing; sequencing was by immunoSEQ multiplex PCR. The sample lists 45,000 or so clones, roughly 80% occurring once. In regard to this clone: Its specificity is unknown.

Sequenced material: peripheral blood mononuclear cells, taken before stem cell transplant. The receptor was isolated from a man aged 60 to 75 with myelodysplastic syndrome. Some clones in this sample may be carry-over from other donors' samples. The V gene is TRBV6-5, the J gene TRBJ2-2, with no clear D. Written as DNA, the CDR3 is TGTGCCAGCAGTCGACACACCGGGGAGCTGTTTTTT. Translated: CASSRHTGELFF.